Each of the 26 T cell receptor beta chains below was sequenced from the same sample in a study of blood T cell repertoires in COVID-19 (dated by TCRdb to about 2020). Library preparation was by the immunoSEQ multiplex PCR assay. TCRdb took this table from immuneACCESS and kept in-frame rearrangements with V and J called. Such tables lack part of the clones; where checked against another copy, unresolved V genes explain under half of the gap, and the rest is unexplained. This sample has 190,000 or so clones in its table, and around 84% of those were observed once. The ten largest make up about 2.5% of the sample. The source material was peripheral blood. Receptor source: a middle-aged man with active or convalescent COVID-19.

The V gene is TRBV10-3, the J gene TRBJ1-1, with TRBD1 matching 8 bases. Trimming at V came to 3 bases and at J to 3 bases, leaving 6 bases not matched to a gene. The CDR3 consists of 15 residues. Germline CDR1 ENHRY, CDR2 SYGVKD. The DNA for the CDR3 is TGTGCCATCAGTGAAACAGGGGGTCCGGACACTGAAGCTTTCTTT. Protein sequence: CAISETGGPDTEAFF.

The CDR3 nucleotides are TGTGCCAGCAGCTTAGTTAGCGGGGGGCCCTACGAGCAGTACTTC. Translation: CASSLVSGGPYEQYF. The chain is built from TRBV7-2 and TRBJ2-7, with 10 bases that match TRBD2. After removal of 1 base from V and 2 bases from J, the junction contained 2 bases not matched to a gene. Germline V lookup: CDR1 SGHTA, CDR2 FQGNSA. This CDR3 has 15 amino acids.

The rearrangement uses TRBV13 and TRBJ1-4; 9 bases are shared with TRBD1. In germline, CDR1 is PRHDT, CDR2 FYEKMQ (reference sequence). V lost 4 bases to trimming and J lost 5 bases; unmatched junction nucleotides: 2. There are 14 residues in the CDR3. CDR3 region: CASSYGTGNEKLFF. CDR3 DNA: TGTGCCAGCAGCTACGGGACAGGGAATGAAAAACTGTTTTTT.

This chain links TRBV10-3 with TRBJ2-6; 11 positions agree with TRBD1. The CDR3 is made up of 16 amino acids. Per the germline V gene, CDR1 is ENHRY and CDR2 is SYGVKD. V lost 10 bases and J lost 2; bases outside the gene matches: 7. The CDR3, as DNA: TGTGCCAACGCCGGGACAGGGGGAACTGGGGCCAACGTCCTGACTTTC. It codes for CANAGTGGTGANVLTF.

This chain uses TRBV15 with TRBJ1-2, with 7 bases matching TRBD1. Germline V gene lookup returns CDR1 LNHNV and CDR2 YYDKDF (reference sequence). J gave up 3 bases and V 3 bases, and 13 bases lay outside the gene matches. The CDR3 is 17 amino acids. CDR3 loop: CATSRKGQLVGDYGYTF. DNA for the CDR3: TGTGCCACCAGCAGGAAGGGACAGCTCGTGGGGGACTATGGCTACACCTTC.

The chain couples TRBV6-5 to TRBJ1-2; possibly TRBD1 for D (6 bases). The V gene lost 7 bases and the J gene lost 5 bases, with 20 bases spanning the gap. The germline gives CDR1 MNHEY, CDR2 SVGAGI. This CDR3 is 15 amino acids long. CDR3 loop: CASIATGPYFYGYTF. CDR3 nucleotide sequence: TGTGCCAGCATCGCCACAGGGCCCTATTTTTATGGCTACACCTTC.

This chain joins TRBV6-2 or TRBV6-3 and TRBJ1-1; D unclear. With 4 bases removed from V and 4 bases from J, the gap between germline ends came to 7 bases. Germline V gives CDR1 MNHEY, CDR2 SVGEGT. The CDR3 is 12 residues long. CDR3 region: CASSSETTEAFF. The CDR3 DNA reads as TGTGCCAGCAGTTCAGAAACCACTGAAGCTTTCTTT.

The chain carries TRBV6-1 and TRBJ1-1; maybe TRBD1 (6 bases). The CDR3 is made up of 17 amino acids. Germline lookup yields CDR1 MNHNS and CDR2 SASEGT. Deletions cut 4 bases from V and 5 bases from J, with 23 bases between. For the CDR3, the DNA is TGTGCCAGCAGTGCCGCGGGGGGGCCCTCCATATTTACTGAAGCTTTCTTT. Protein: CASSAAGGPSIFTEAFF.

V gene TRBV23-1 combines with J gene TRBJ1-3, with 7 bases that match TRBD1. TRBV23-1 is marked as an open reading frame, function uncertain. Germline trimming cut 7 bases from V and 0 bases from J; bases unmatched to any gene: 3. The length of the CDR3 is 14 residues. CDR3 region: CASKQGSSGNTIYF. Written as DNA, the CDR3 is TGCGCCAGCAAACAGGGGTCCTCTGGAAACACCATATATTTT.

V is TRBV30 and J is TRBJ2-5; no clear D. Trimming removed 2 bases at V and 7 bases at J, with 8 bases between. Germline V gene lookup returns CDR1 GTSNPN and CDR2 SVGIG (reference sequence). CDR3 length: 11 amino acids. In DNA form, the CDR3 reads TGTGCCTGGAGTTCTCTACGGACCCAGTACTTC. Its translation: CAWSSLRTQYF.

V and J are TRBV13 and TRBJ2-7, with D possibly matching TRBD1 (5 bases). Germline V CDR1 and CDR2: PRHDT, FYEKMQ (reference sequence). This CDR3 has 15 amino acids. Deletions cut 5 bases from V and 2 bases from J, with 16 bases between. Here the CDR3 DNA reads TGTGCCAGCAGCCCTCGCCAGGGAATCACCTACGAGCAGTACTTC. It translates to CASSPRQGITYEQYF. Complete variable domain (other parts from reference TRBV13 and TRBJ2-7): AAGVIQSPRHLIKEKRETATLKCYPIPRHDTVYWYQQGPGQDPQFLISFYEKMQSDKGSIPDRFSAQQFSDYHSELNMSSLELGDSALYFCASSPRQGITYEQYFGPGTRLTVT.

This chain connects TRBV28 to TRBJ2-1; tentatively, D is TRBD2 (5 bases). Germline V gene lookup returns CDR1 MDHEN and CDR2 SYDVKM. This CDR3 contains 14 residues. Trimming pared 8 bases from V and 1 base from J, leaving 12 bases between. CDR3 nucleotide sequence: TGTGCCAGCCTCCGGGGTCTTTCCTACAATGAGCAGTTCTTC. Amino acids: CASLRGLSYNEQFF.

In nucleotides, the CDR3 is TGTGCCAGCAGCGTGGGACAAATCAGGGCAACTAATGAAAAACTGTTTTTT. Protein product: CASSVGQIRATNEKLFF. The chain carries TRBV9 and TRBJ1-4; D perhaps matches TRBD1 (6 bases). This CDR3 comprises 17 residues. Germline values: CDR1 SGDLS, CDR2 YYNGEE. The V gene lost 2 bases and the J gene lost 0 bases, with 14 bases spanning the gap. The whole variable domain, filled in from reference TRBV9 and TRBJ1-4, reads DSGVTQTPKHLITATGQRVTLRCSPRSGDLSVYWYQQSLDQGLQFLIQYYNGEERAKGNILERFSAQQFPDLHSELNLSSLELGDSALYFCASSVGQIRATNEKLFFGSGTQLSVL.

This chain uses TRBV3-1 (or the pseudogene TRBV3-2) with TRBJ1-3; possibly TRBD1 for D (5 bases). V was trimmed by 2 bases and J by 0 bases, leaving 14 bases between them. CDR1 LGHDT and CDR2 YNNKEL come from the germline V gene (reference sequence). The CDR3 spans 17 residues. CDR3 nucleotides: TGTGCCAGCAGCCAAAAAATTTCAGGGCTCTCTGGAAACACCATATATTTT. Amino acid sequence: CASSQKISGLSGNTIYF.

The V and J genes are TRBV7-3 and TRBJ1-2; a weak D match, TRBD1 (6 bases). The CDR3 sequence is 14 residues long. Looked up from germline, CDR1 is SGHTA and CDR2 is FQGTGA. The V and J ends lost 0 bases and 3 bases respectively, with 8 bases between them. The CDR3 DNA is TGTGCCAGCAGCTTAACGGCAGGGGACTATGGCTACACCTTC. As protein: CASSLTAGDYGYTF.

This clone appeared a few times. The chain uses TRBV5-4 and TRBJ1-1; D possibly corresponds to TRBD1 (6 bases). The ends were cut back, 1 base at V and 1 base at J, with 14 bases in the middle. Germline loops: CDR1 SGHNT, CDR2 YYREEE (reference sequence). CDR3 size: 16 residues. The CDR3, as DNA: TGTGCCAGCAGCTTGATCGGGGGGGCGAAGAACACTGAAGCTTTCTTT. This gives the protein CASSLIGGAKNTEAFF.

V is TRBV5-1 and J is TRBJ2-6, with D tentatively TRBD1 (6 bases). Trimming took off 5 bases at V and 0 bases at J, with 18 bases between the two ends. The CDR3 length is 18 residues. Germline CDR1 and CDR2: SGHRS and YFSETQ. The CDR3 DNA sequence: TGCGCCAGCAGAAGAGGGACACTCGGCAGCTCTGGGGCCAACGTCCTGACTTTC. It translates to CASRRGTLGSSGANVLTF.

The V call is TRBV28, the J call TRBJ1-6, with unresolved D. Germline V gene sequence: CDR1 MDHEN, CDR2 SYDVKM. The ends were cut back, 3 bases at V and 7 bases at J, with 13 bases in the middle. This CDR3 contains 15 residues. CDR3 protein: CASSFQQTQNSPLHF. DNA for the CDR3: TGTGCCAGCAGTTTTCAACAGACACAGAATTCACCCCTCCACTTT.

The J gene is TRBJ1-1, the V gene TRBV5-4; TRBD1 matches at 8 bases. The CDR3 has 14 amino acids. V lost 4 bases to trimming and J lost 1 base; unmatched junction nucleotides: 3. Germline V CDR1 and CDR2: SGHNT, YYREEE (reference sequence). The CDR3 bases are TGTGCCAGCAGCCGGACAGGGAGGAACACTGAAGCTTTCTTT. Translating it yields CASSRTGRNTEAFF.

V gene TRBV27 combines with J gene TRBJ1-1; possible D gene TRBD1, 5 bases. This CDR3 region has 15 residues. With 6 bases removed from V and 4 bases from J, the gap between germline ends came to 18 bases. Germline V gives CDR1 MNHEY, CDR2 SMNVEV (reference sequence). The CDR3 spells CASRIMGGISTEAFF. CDR3 nucleotide sequence: TGTGCCAGCAGAATTATGGGGGGAATCAGCACTGAAGCTTTCTTT.

The V gene is TRBV6-5, the J gene TRBJ2-7; 8 bases agree with TRBD1. Germline assignment: CDR1 MNHEY and CDR2 SVGAGI. This CDR3 comprises 10 residues. The junction had 2 bases not matched to a gene; V was cut back by 10 bases and J by 6 bases. CDR3 bases: TGTGCCACACAGGGGGGCGAGCAGTACTTC. Its protein product is CATQGGEQYF.

The chain has TRBV10-3 and TRBJ1-2, with a tentative D call TRBD1 (5 bases). The CDR3 has 15 residues. V lost 2 bases and J lost 3, with 13 bases in between. Germline loops: CDR1 ENHRY, CDR2 SYGVKD. CDR3 coding DNA: TGTGCCATCAGTGAGGCAGTGGGGGGTCACTATGGCTACACCTTC. Encoded protein: CAISEAVGGHYGYTF.

V usage is TRBV5-6 and J usage is TRBJ2-2; tentative D call: TRBD1 (6 bases). The CDR3 runs to 14 residues. Germline V gene lookup returns CDR1 SGHDT and CDR2 YYEEEE. V was cut by 4 bases and J by 1 base, with 8 bases left in between. The CDR3 spells CASSIQGNTGELFF. The DNA of the CDR3 is TGTGCCAGCAGCATACAGGGGAACACCGGGGAGCTGTTTTTT.

The chain recombines TRBV5-1 with TRBJ1-1; the match to TRBD1 covers 11 bases. Germline assignment: CDR1 SGHRS and CDR2 YFSETQ. The CDR3 is 16 amino acids. The V gene end was trimmed by 4 bases and the J gene end by 3 bases; junction bases not matched to a gene: 8. The CDR3 nucleotides are TGCGCCAGCAGCCCGAGGGGACAGGGGGGAGACACTGAAGCTTTCTTT. Amino acid sequence: CASSPRGQGGDTEAFF.

The gene calls are TRBV6-5 and TRBJ2-7, with D maybe TRBD1 (5 bases). V gave up 7 bases and J gave up 2 bases, with 9 bases separating them. CDR1 and CDR2 (germline): MNHEY, SVGAGI. This CDR3 region has 12 residues. CDR3 in DNA: TGTGCCAGCACCGCAGGGACCTACGAGCAGTACTTC. Translation: CASTAGTYEQYF.

The chain links TRBV28 to TRBJ2-5, with 8 bases that match TRBD2. Germline V gene sequence: CDR1 MDHEN, CDR2 SYDVKM. This CDR3 has 13 residues. V lost 6 bases and J lost 5; bases outside the gene matches: 5. CDR3 region: CASRPGGLETQYF. For the CDR3, the DNA is TGTGCCAGCAGGCCGGGGGGGTTGGAGACCCAGTACTTC.